The 21 T cell receptor beta chains given below trace back to one sample, sequenced in a study of cytomegalovirus exposure and HLA in healthy donors. PCR employed 60 Vbeta and 13 Jbeta primers. Some clones are missing from TCRdb's copy, which holds only in-frame ones; the method was immunoSEQ multiplex PCR. Found here are approximately 150,000 clones, 80% of them singletons; the top ten hold under 5%. Sequences were obtained from PBMCs. The receptors shown here come from a man aged 35 to 55 in good health and CMV-seronegative.

V and J are TRBV28 and TRBJ1-1; 9 positions agree with TRBD1. V was clipped by 3 bases and J by 0 bases; unmatched bases: 5. This CDR3 is 16 amino acids long. Germline V gives CDR1 MDHEN, CDR2 SYDVKM. CDR3 coding DNA: TGTGCCAGCAGTTTGGGGGACAGGGTCATGAACACTGAAGCTTTCTTT. Residues: CASSLGDRVMNTEAFF.

V usage is TRBV5-1 and J usage is TRBJ2-3, with D maybe TRBD2 (6 bases). CDR1 and CDR2 from the germline V gene are SGHRS and YFSETQ. Trimming left V 4 bases short and J 2 bases short, with 17 bases between. This CDR3 is built from 16 residues. In nucleotides, the CDR3 is TGCGCCAGCAGCGCTGGGGGGAATCACCTCACAGATACGCAGTATTTT. Translating it yields CASSAGGNHLTDTQYF.

This sequence joins TRBV2 and TRBJ2-2, with D possibly matching TRBD1 (6 bases). Trimming took 6 bases from V and 7 from J, leaving 12 bases between them. The CDR3 covers 13 residues. CDR1 and CDR2 from the germline V gene are SNHLY and FYNNEI. The CDR3 DNA reads as TGTGCCAGCAGATTGGGGGCGGGCGGGGAGCTGTTTTTT. It is translated as CASRLGAGGELFF.

V gene TRBV7-9 combines with J gene TRBJ2-5; 9 nucleotides match TRBD1. Germline V gene sequence: CDR1 SEHNR, CDR2 FQNEAQ (reference sequence). The J segment lost 7 bases and the V segment lost 5 bases, leaving 14 bases of the junction unmatched. The CDR3 sequence is 16 residues long. The CDR3 region has the DNA TGTGCCAGCAGCAAGTCCGGGACAGGGTTAAAAGGGACCCAGTACTTC. Its protein product is CASSKSGTGLKGTQYF.

V and J are TRBV27 and TRBJ1-1, with D perhaps matching TRBD1 (6 bases). In germline, CDR1 is MNHEY, CDR2 SMNVEV (reference sequence). The CDR3 is made up of 14 amino acids. V dropped 5 bases and J dropped 3 bases, with 13 bases sitting between them. CDR3: CASSPRGRYTEAFF. DNA of the CDR3: TGTGCCAGCAGTCCGAGGGGGAGATACACTGAAGCTTTCTTT.

The chain links TRBV15 to TRBJ1-1; 8 nucleotides align to TRBD1. Germline trimming cut 3 bases from V and 5 bases from J; bases unmatched to any gene: 2. This CDR3 region has 13 residues. Germline V gene sequence: CDR1 LNHNV, CDR2 YYDKDF (reference sequence). The chain's CDR3 is CATSSHRGTEAFF. The CDR3 DNA sequence: TGTGCCACCAGCAGCCACAGGGGGACTGAAGCTTTCTTT.

This sequence joins TRBV27 and TRBJ1-1, with 8 bases that match TRBD1. Germline loops: CDR1 MNHEY, CDR2 SMNVEV (reference sequence). The J segment lost 8 bases and the V segment lost 7 bases, leaving 6 bases of the junction unmatched. CDR3 length: 12 amino acids. The CDR3 coding sequence is TGTGCCAGCACAACAGGGGGAAGGGAAGCTTTCTTT. As protein: CASTTGGREAFF.

The chain has TRBV30 and TRBJ2-5, with TRBD1 matching 10 bases. Germline V gene data show CDR1 as GTSNPN and CDR2 as SVGIG (reference sequence). This CDR3 has 15 residues. Trimming removed 1 base from V and 3 bases from J; junction bases left unmatched: 5. The CDR3 bases are TGTGCCTGGAGTGCTACCGGGACAGGGGAAGAGACCCAGTACTTC. Protein sequence: CAWSATGTGEETQYF. The whole variable domain, filled in from reference TRBV30 and TRBJ2-5, reads SQTIHQWPATLVQPVGSPLSLECTVEGTSNPNLYWYRQAAGRGLQLLFYSVGIGQISSEVPQNLSASRPQDRQFILSSKKLLLSDSGFYLCAWSATGTGEETQYFGPGTRLLVL.

The V gene is TRBV5-4, the J gene TRBJ1-6; a weak D match, TRBD1 (5 bases). The CDR3 length is 14 residues. Trimming removed 4 bases at V and 11 bases at J, with 16 bases between. Germline lookup yields CDR1 SGHNT and CDR2 YYREEE (reference sequence). DNA of the CDR3: TGTGCCAGCAGCCCTGTAATAGGGGTAACACCCCTCCACTTT. Protein product: CASSPVIGVTPLHF.

The CDR3 loop reads CASRSQGYSPLHF. The CDR3 bases are TGTGCCAGCAGGTCACAGGGTTACTCACCCCTCCACTTT. The chain joins TRBV6-5 to TRBJ1-6; maybe TRBD1 (6 bases). Germline V gene lookup returns CDR1 MNHEY and CDR2 SVGAGI. V was shortened by 6 bases and J by 10 bases, with 13 bases between the two germline ends. This CDR3 has 13 residues.

CDR3 bases: TGTGCCAGCAGCTTAGAGGGCAGCCCAGCTTTCTTT. It yields the protein CASSLEGSPAFF. This sequence joins TRBV11-2 and TRBJ1-1; D unresolved. The CDR3 sequence is 12 residues long. The ends were cut back, 0 bases at V and 10 bases at J, with 9 bases in the middle. The germline CDR1 and CDR2 sequences are SGHAT and FQNNGV.

The V and J genes are TRBV5-1 and TRBJ2-5, with TRBD1 matching 7 bases. The length of the CDR3 is 14 residues. CDR1 is SGHRS and CDR2 is YFSETQ in the germline V gene. After removal of 4 bases from V and 5 bases from J, the junction contained 8 bases not matched to a gene. The chain's CDR3 is CASSTDRPGETQYF. DNA for the CDR3: TGCGCCAGCAGCACGGACAGGCCTGGGGAGACCCAGTACTTC.

V gene TRBV6-5 combines with J gene TRBJ1-1, with a weak D call TRBD1 (6 bases). The CDR3 is 14 residues long. V gave up 6 bases and J gave up 1 base, with 12 bases separating them. Germline lookup yields CDR1 MNHEY and CDR2 SVGAGI. The CDR3 region is CASRTAQGNTEAFF. In nucleotides, the CDR3 is TGTGCCAGCAGGACTGCACAGGGGAACACTGAAGCTTTCTTT.

The rearrangement uses TRBV11-2 and TRBJ2-1, with 8 bases aligning to TRBD1. Germline V gives CDR1 SGHAT, CDR2 FQNNGV. V lost 5 bases and J lost 10; bases outside the gene matches: 22. The CDR3 totals 18 residues. The CDR3 loop is CASSVRDRPLTGPREQFF. CDR3 in DNA: TGTGCCAGCAGCGTCCGGGACAGGCCTCTCACGGGGCCTCGGGAGCAGTTCTTC.

The CDR3 here is CASRQGAVGTGELFF. CDR3 bases: TGTGCCAGCAGACAGGGGGCGGTGGGCACCGGGGAGCTGTTTTTT. The gene calls are TRBV11-2 and TRBJ2-2; 9 nucleotides align to TRBD1. Germline loops: CDR1 SGHAT, CDR2 FQNNGV. There are 15 residues in the CDR3. V was clipped by 6 bases and J by 4 bases; unmatched bases: 6.

The chain is built from TRBV6-6 and TRBJ2-7; 7 bases map to TRBD1. CDR3 size: 14 residues. The germline V gene encodes CDR1 MNHNY and CDR2 SVGAGI (reference sequence). Trimming removed 2 bases from V and 5 bases from J; junction bases left unmatched: 6. The CDR3 spells CASSYATGVHEQYF. The DNA of the CDR3 is TGTGCCAGCAGTTACGCTACAGGGGTCCACGAGCAGTACTTC.

The chain is built from TRBV6-1 and TRBJ2-2; TRBD1 is a possible D gene (5 bases). Trimming took 7 bases from V and 2 from J, leaving 8 bases between them. The germline V gene has CDR1 MNHNS and CDR2 SASEGT. The CDR3 sequence is 13 residues long. This chain's CDR3 is CASIGDNTGELFF. CDR3 nucleotides: TGTGCCAGCATAGGGGATAACACCGGGGAGCTGTTTTTT.

A word on this clone: The junction departs from germline at one end; a sequencing error may be responsible. The J gene is TRBJ2-1, the V gene TRBV5-1; 9 nucleotides line up with TRBD1. The CDR3 extends over 15 amino acids. Germline V lookup: CDR1 SGHRS, CDR2 YFSETQ. In DNA, the CDR3 is TGCGCCAGCAGCTTGTCGGGACAGGGTCACAATGTGCAGTTCTTC. This translates into CASSLSGQGHNVQFF.

The chain combines TRBV7-9 with TRBJ2-1; maybe TRBD1 (6 bases). Germline V gene data show CDR1 as SEHNR and CDR2 as FQNEAQ (reference sequence). This CDR3 region has 12 residues. V was trimmed by 3 bases and J by 15 bases, leaving 15 bases between them. The CDR3 loop is CASSLSAGVGFF. The CDR3 DNA reads TGTGCCAGCAGCTTGAGTGCAGGGGTTGGGTTCTTC. The whole variable domain, filled in from reference TRBV7-9 and TRBJ2-1, reads DTGVSQNPRHKITKRGQNVTFRCDPISEHNRLYWYRQTLGQGPEFLTYFQNEAQLEKSRLLSDRFSAERPKGSFSTLEIQRTEQGDSAMYLCASSLSAGVGFFGPGTRLTVL.

The V call is TRBV5-1, the J call TRBJ2-1; 7 nucleotides match TRBD2. The germline gives CDR1 SGHRS, CDR2 YFSETQ. The V and J ends lost 4 bases and 5 bases, in that order; junction bases with no gene match: 6. This CDR3 region has 14 residues. The CDR3: CASSLRLANNEQFF. The CDR3 DNA sequence: TGCGCCAGCAGCCTCCGACTAGCTAACAATGAGCAGTTCTTC.

J is TRBJ1-6 and V is TRBV28; D is unresolved. Germline V lookup: CDR1 MDHEN, CDR2 SYDVKM. V lost 7 bases and J lost 2, with 9 bases in between. The CDR3 has 14 residues. CDR3 bases: TGTGCCAGCAATAGCGTAGCCTATAATTCACCCCTCCACTTT. As protein: CASNSVAYNSPLHF.